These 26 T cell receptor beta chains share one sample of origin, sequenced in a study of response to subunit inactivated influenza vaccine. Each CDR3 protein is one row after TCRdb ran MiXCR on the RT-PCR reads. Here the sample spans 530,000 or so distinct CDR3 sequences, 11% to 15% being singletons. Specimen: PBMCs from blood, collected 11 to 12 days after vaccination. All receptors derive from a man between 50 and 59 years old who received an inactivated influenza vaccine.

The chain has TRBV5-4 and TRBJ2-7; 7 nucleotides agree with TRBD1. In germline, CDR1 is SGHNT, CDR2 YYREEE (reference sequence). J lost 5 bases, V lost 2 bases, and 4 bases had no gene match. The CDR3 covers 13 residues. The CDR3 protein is CASSLRQGNEQYF. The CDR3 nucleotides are TGTGCCAGCAGCTTACGACAGGGCAACGAGCAGTACTTC.

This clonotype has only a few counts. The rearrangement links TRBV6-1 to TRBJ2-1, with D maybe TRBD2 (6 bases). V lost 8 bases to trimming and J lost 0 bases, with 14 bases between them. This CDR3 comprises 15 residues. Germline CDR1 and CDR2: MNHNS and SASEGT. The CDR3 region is CASFQGGSSYNEQFF. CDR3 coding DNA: TGTGCCAGCTTCCAAGGAGGGAGCTCCTACAATGAGCAGTTCTTC.

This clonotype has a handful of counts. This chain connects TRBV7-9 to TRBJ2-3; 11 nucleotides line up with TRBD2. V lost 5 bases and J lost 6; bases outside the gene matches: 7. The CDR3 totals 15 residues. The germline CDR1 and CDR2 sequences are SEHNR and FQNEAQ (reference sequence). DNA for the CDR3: TGTGCCAGCAGCACCGGGACTAGCGGAATTGATACGCAGTATTTT. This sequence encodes CASSTGTSGIDTQYF.

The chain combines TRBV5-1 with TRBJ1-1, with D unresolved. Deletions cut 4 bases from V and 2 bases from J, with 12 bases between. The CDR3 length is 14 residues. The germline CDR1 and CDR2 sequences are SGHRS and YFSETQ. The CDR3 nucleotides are TGCGCCAGCAGCGGAAGTGGAACCAACACTGAAGCTTTCTTT. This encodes CASSGSGTNTEAFF.

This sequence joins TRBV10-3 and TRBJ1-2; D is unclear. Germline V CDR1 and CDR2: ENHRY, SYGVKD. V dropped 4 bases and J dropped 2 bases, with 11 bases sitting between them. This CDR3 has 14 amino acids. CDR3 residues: CAISARDLNYGYTF. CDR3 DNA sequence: TGTGCCATCAGTGCTAGGGATTTAAACTATGGCTACACCTTC.

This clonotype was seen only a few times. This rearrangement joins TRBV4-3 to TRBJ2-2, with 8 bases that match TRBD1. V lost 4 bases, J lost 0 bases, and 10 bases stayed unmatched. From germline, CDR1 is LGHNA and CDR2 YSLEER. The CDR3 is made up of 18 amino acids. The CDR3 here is CASSRTYPGGSNTGELFF. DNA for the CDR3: TGCGCCAGCAGCCGGACCTACCCAGGGGGCTCGAACACCGGGGAGCTGTTTTTT.

In DNA form, the CDR3 reads TGTGCCAGCAGTTTTACGACCGGGGAGCAGTTCTTC. Its translation: CASSFTTGEQFF. The chain joins TRBV12-3 or TRBV12-4 to TRBJ2-1; no clear D. V dropped 3 bases and J dropped 10 bases, with 10 bases sitting between them. The length of the CDR3 is 12 residues.

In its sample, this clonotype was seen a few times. In DNA form, the CDR3 reads TGTGCCAGCAGTTTTAGCCAAAACACAGATACGCAGTATTTT. Translation gives CASSFSQNTDTQYF. The J gene is TRBJ2-3, the V gene TRBV27, with no clear D. With 3 bases removed from V and 2 bases from J, the gap between germline ends came to 9 bases. The germline CDR1 and CDR2 sequences are MNHEY and SMNVEV (reference sequence). The CDR3 is 14 amino acids.

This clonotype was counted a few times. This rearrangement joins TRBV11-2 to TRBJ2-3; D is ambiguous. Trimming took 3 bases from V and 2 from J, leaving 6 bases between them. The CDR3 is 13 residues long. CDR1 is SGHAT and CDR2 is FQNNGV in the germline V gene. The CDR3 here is CASSFAATDTQYF. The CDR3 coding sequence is TGTGCCAGCAGCTTCGCGGCCACAGATACGCAGTATTTT.

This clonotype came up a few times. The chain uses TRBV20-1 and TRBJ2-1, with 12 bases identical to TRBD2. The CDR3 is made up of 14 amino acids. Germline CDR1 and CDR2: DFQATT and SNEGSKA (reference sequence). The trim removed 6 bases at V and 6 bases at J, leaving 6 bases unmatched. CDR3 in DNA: TGCAGTGCGGTGAGACTAGCGGGAGCCAATGAGCAGTTCTTC. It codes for CSAVRLAGANEQFF.

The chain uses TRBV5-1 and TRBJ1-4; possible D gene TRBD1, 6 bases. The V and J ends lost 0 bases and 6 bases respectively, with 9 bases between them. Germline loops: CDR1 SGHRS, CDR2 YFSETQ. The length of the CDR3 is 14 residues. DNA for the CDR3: TGCGCCAGCAGCTTGGGGGGGGCCGATGAAAAACTGTTTTTT. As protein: CASSLGGADEKLFF.

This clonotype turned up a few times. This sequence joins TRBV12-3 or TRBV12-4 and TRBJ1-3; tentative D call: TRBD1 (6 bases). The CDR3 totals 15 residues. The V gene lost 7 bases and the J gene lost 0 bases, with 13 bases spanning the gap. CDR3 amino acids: CASNYQGISGNTIYF. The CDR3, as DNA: TGTGCCAGCAATTACCAGGGGATCTCTGGAAACACCATATATTTT.

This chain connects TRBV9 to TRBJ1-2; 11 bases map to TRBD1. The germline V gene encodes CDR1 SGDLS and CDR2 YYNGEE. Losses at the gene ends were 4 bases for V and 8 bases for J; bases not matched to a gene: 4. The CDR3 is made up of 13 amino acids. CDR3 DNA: TGTGCCAGCAGCACGGGACAGGGGGGCGGCTACACCTTC. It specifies CASSTGQGGGYTF.

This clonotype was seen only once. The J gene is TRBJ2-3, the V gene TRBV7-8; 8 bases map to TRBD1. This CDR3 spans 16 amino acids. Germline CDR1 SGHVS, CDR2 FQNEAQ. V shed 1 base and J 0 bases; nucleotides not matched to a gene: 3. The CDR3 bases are TGTGCCAGCAGCTTAGACAGGGGGTCTAGCACAGATACGCAGTATTTT. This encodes CASSLDRGSSTDTQYF.

CDR3 loop: CASSLGGGLEQFF. The CDR3 bases are TGTGCCAGCAGCCTAGGGGGCGGGCTTGAGCAGTTCTTC. The rearrangement joins TRBV11-2 to TRBJ2-1; 7 nucleotides align to TRBD1. The germline CDR1 and CDR2 sequences are SGHAT and FQNNGV. The trim removed 5 bases at V and 9 bases at J, leaving 7 bases unmatched. CDR3 length: 13 amino acids.

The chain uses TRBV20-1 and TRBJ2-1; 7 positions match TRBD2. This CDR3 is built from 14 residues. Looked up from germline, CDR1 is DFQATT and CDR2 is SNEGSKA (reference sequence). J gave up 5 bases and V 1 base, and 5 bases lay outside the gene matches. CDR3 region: CSARGPSGDNEQFF. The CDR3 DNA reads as TGCAGTGCTAGAGGTCCTAGCGGTGACAATGAGCAGTTCTTC.

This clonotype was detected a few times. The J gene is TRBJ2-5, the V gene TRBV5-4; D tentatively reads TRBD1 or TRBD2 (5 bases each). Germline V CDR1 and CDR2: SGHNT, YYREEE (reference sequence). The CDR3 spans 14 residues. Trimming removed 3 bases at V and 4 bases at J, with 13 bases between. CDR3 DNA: TGTGCCAGCAGCTCCGGGACCAACCTAGAGACCCAGTACTTC. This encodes CASSSGTNLETQYF.

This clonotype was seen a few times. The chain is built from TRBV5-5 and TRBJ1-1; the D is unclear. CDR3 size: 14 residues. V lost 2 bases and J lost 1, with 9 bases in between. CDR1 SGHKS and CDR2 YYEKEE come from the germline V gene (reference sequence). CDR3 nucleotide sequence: TGTGCCAGCAGCTTTGGGTGGGGGAACACTGAAGCTTTCTTT. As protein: CASSFGWGNTEAFF.

The CDR3 protein is CASSPTTASYNEQFF. In nucleotides, the CDR3 is TGTGCCAGCAGCCCAACGACAGCCTCCTACAATGAGCAGTTCTTC. The chain recombines TRBV5-6 with TRBJ2-1, with D possibly TRBD1 on 5 matching bases. This CDR3 is built from 15 residues. V shed 4 bases and J shed 0 bases, with 11 bases lying between them. Germline loops: CDR1 SGHDT, CDR2 YYEEEE.

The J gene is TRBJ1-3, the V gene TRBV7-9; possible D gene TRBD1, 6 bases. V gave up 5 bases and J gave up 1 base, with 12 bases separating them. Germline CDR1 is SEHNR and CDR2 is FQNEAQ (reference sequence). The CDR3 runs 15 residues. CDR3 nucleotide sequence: TGTGCCAGCAGCCCGCCGGGGGCTTCTGGAAACACCATATATTTT. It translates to CASSPPGASGNTIYF.

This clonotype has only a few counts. The CDR3 region is CASSLRANSPLHF. CDR3 bases: TGTGCCAGCAGCTTACGCGCGAATTCACCCCTCCACTTT. This chain links TRBV7-2 with TRBJ1-6, with D uncertain. This CDR3 spans 13 amino acids. Germline CDR1 and CDR2: SGHTA and FQGNSA. Trimming took off 2 bases at V and 7 bases at J, with 6 bases between the two ends. The full variable domain, with the rest looked up from reference TRBV7-2 and TRBJ1-6, is GAGVSQSPSNKVTEKGKDVELRCDPISGHTALYWYRQSLGQGLEFLIYFQGNSAPDKSGLPSDRFSAERTGGSVSTLTIQRTQQEDSAVYLCASSLRANSPLHFGNGTRLTVT.

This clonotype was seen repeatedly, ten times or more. The chain's CDR3 is CASSSLMGTEGTDTQYF. The CDR3 bases are TGTGCCAGCAGTTCCCTCATGGGGACGGAGGGCACAGATACGCAGTATTTT. This chain joins TRBV27 and TRBJ2-3; possibly TRBD1 or TRBD2 for D (5 bases each). This CDR3 comprises 17 residues. V dropped 4 bases and J dropped 1 base, with 18 bases sitting between them. The germline CDR1 and CDR2 sequences are MNHEY and SMNVEV (reference sequence).

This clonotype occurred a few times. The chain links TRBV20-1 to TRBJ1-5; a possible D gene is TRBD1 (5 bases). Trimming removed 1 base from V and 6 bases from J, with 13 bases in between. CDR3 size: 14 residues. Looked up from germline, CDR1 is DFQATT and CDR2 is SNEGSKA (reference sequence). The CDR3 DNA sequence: TGCAGTGCTAGAGTTGGGCAGGGCGGTCAGCCCCAGCATTTT. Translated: CSARVGQGGQPQHF.

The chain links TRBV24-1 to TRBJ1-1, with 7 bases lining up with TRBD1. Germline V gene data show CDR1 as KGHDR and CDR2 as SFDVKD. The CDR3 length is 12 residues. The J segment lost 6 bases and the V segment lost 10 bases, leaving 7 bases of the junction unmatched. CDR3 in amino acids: CATQGLGSEAFF. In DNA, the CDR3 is TGTGCCACACAGGGGCTGGGGTCTGAAGCTTTCTTT.

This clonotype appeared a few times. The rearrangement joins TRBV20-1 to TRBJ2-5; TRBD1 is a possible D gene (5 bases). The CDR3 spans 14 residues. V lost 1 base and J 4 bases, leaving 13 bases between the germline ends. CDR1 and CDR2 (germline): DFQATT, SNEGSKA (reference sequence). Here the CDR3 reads CSARADQGVETQYF. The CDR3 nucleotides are TGCAGTGCTAGAGCTGATCAGGGTGTAGAGACCCAGTACTTC.

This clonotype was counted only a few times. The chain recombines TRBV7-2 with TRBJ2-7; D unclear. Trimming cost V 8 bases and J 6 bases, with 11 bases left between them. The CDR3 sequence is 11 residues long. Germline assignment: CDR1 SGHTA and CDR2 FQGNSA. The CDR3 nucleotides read TGTGCCAGCGCGATCCTCAGCGAGCAGTACTTC. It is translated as CASAILSEQYF. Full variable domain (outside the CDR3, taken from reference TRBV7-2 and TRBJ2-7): GAGVSQSPSNKVTEKGKDVELRCDPISGHTALYWYRQSLGQGLEFLIYFQGNSAPDKSGLPSDRFSAERTGGSVSTLTIQRTQQEDSAVYLCASAILSEQYFGPGTRLTVT.